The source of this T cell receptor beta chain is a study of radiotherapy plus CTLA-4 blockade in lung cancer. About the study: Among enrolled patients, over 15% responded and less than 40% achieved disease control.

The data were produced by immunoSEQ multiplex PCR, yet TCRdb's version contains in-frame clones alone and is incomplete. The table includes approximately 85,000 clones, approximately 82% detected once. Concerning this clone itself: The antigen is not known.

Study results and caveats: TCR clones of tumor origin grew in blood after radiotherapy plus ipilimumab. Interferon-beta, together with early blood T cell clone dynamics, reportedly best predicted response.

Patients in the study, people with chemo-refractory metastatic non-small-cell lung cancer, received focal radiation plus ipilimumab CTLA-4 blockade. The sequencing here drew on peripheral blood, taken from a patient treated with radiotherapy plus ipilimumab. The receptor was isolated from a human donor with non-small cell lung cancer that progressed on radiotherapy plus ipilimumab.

The DNA of the CDR3 is TGTGCCAGCAGCTTTGGGGGTCCGAGGCTCCAAGAGACCCAGTACTTC. Translated, it gives CASSFGGPRLQETQYF. V gene TRBV7-2 combines with J gene TRBJ2-5; either TRBD1 or TRBD2 may supply D (5 bases each). Trimming took 3 bases from V and 1 from J, leaving 15 bases between them. This CDR3 comprises 16 residues. The V gene's germline CDR1 is SGHTA and CDR2 FQGNSA.